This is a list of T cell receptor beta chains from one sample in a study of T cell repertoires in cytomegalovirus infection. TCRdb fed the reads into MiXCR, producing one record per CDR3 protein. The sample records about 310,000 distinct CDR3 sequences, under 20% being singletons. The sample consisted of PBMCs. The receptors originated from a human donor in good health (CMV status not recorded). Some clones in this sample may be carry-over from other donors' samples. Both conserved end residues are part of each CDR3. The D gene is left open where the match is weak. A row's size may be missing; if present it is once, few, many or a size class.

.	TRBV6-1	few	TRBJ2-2	CASSVVDTGELFF	TGTGCCAGCAGCGTTGTCGACACCGGGGAGCTGTTTTTT
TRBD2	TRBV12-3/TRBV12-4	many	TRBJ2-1	CATCLTGTSKIEQFF	TGTGCCACTTGCCTCACGGGGACTAGTAAGATAGAGCAGTTCTTC
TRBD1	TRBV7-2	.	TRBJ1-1	CASSPHDRAVNTEAFF	TGTGCCAGCAGCCCCCACGACAGGGCGGTTAACACTGAAGCTTTCTTT
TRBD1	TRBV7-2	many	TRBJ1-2	CASSGIRQGVNDYGYTF	TGTGCCAGCAGCGGGATTCGACAGGGGGTCAATGACTATGGCTACACCTTC
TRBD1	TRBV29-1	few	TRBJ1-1	CSGIRDRYTEAFF	TGCAGCGGCATCCGGGACAGGTACACTGAAGCTTTCTTT
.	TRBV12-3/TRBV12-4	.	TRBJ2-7	CASSRARDEQYF	TGTGCCAGCAGTCGGGCACGGGACGAGCAGTACTTC
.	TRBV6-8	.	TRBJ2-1	CASSFRGHNEQFF	TGTGCCAGCAGCTTTAGAGGTCACAATGAGCAGTTCTTC
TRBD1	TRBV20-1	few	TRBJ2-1	CSARDLQGAYNEQFF	TGCAGTGCTAGAGATTTACAGGGGGCCTACAATGAGCAGTTCTTC
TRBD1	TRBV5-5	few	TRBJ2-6	CASSFEPGQYISGANVLTF	TGTGCCAGCAGCTTCGAGCCGGGACAGTATATCTCTGGGGCCAACGTCCTGACTTTC
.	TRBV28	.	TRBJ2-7	CASSSGQTSYEQYF	TGTGCCAGCAGTTCGGGACAGACTAGCTACGAGCAGTACTTC
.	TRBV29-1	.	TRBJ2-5	CSVHNAGRRGGTQYF	TGCAGCGTCCATAACGCGGGACGACGTGGGGGGACCCAGTACTTC
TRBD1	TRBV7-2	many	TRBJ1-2	CASSPGTANYGYTF	TGTGCCAGCAGCCCCGGGACAGCAAACTATGGCTACACCTTC
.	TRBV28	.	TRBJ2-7	CASSRGGTGTYEQYF	TGTGCCAGCAGTCGGGGGGGGACAGGGACCTACGAGCAGTACTTC
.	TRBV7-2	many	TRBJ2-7	CASSWGDTTYEQYF	TGTGCCAGCAGCTGGGGGGACACTACCTACGAGCAGTACTTC
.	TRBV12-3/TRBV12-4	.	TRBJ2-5	CASSRQTQETQYF	TGTGCCAGCAGTAGACAGACTCAAGAGACCCAGTACTTC
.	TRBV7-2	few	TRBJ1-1	CASSLAAGTEAFF	TGTGCCAGCAGCTTAGCGGCCGGGACTGAAGCTTTCTTT
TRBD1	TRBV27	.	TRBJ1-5	CASSTWTGGQPQHF	TGTGCCAGCAGTACATGGACAGGGGGTCAGCCCCAGCATTTT